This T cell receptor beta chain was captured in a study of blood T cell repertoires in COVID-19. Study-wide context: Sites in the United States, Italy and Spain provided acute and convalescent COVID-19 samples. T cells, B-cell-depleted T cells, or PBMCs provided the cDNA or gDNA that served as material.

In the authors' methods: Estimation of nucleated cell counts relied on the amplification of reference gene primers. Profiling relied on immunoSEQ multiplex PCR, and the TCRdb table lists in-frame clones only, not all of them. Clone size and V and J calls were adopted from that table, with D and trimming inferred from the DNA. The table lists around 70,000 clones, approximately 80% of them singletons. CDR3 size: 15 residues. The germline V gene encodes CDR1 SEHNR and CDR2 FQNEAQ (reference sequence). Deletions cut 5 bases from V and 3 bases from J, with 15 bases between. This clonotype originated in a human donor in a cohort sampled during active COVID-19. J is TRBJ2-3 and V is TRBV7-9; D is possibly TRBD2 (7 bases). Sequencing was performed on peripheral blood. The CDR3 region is CASSRDYRGTDTQYF. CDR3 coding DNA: TGTGCCAGCAGCAGGGACTATAGGGGGACAGATACGCAGTATTTT.